The 5 T cell receptor beta chains in this list originate from one sample, sequenced in a study (TCRdb year 2016). Libraries were made using RT-PCR. The sequencing machine was an Illumina MiSeq. TCRdb ran its own pipeline on the public reads, namely fastp trimming at Q25 and MiXCR clone calling, and kept in-frame beta chains. Rows matching on CDR3 protein sequence are summarized as one entry with the most common DNA and genes. The sample contains around 700,000 distinct CDR3 sequences, more than 13% of them found a single time. The ten largest clones add up to roughly 4% of the sample. The sample was memory CD4+ T cells from blood. The receptor source for this set is a female donor in good health, serving as a healthy control.

The CDR3 nucleotides read TGCAGTGCCCCTAACCAGGTGAACACTGAAGCTTTCTTT. It encodes CSAPNQVNTEAFF. The chain uses TRBV20-1 and TRBJ1-1; no reliable D call. Germline CDR1 is DFQATT and CDR2 is SNEGSKA (reference sequence). The CDR3 extends over 13 amino acids. Trimming pared 6 bases from V and 0 bases from J, leaving 11 bases between.

This clonotype was counted at least ten times. This chain connects TRBV4-3 to TRBJ2-7, with 9 bases identical to TRBD1. The germline gives CDR1 LGHNA, CDR2 YSLEER. The CDR3 totals 15 residues. J lost 4 bases, V lost 0 bases, and 4 bases had no gene match. The CDR3 DNA sequence: TGCGCCAGCAGCCAAGAGGGACAGGGTGTGTACGAGCAGTACTTC. The encoded protein is CASSQEGQGVYEQYF.

A remark on this clonotype: A much larger clone differs from this one at a single base, so this may be a read error. The chain links TRBV12-3 or TRBV12-4 to TRBJ1-3; 8 bases agree with TRBD1. The CDR3 sequence is 14 residues long. V was pared by 4 bases and J by 4 bases, with 3 bases of the junction left unmatched. The CDR3 region is CASSYRGKGNTIYF. Here the CDR3 DNA reads TGTGCCAGCAGTTACAGGGGGAAAGGAAACACCATATATTTT.

This clonotype showed up just a few times. The chain uses TRBV27 and TRBJ1-2; D remains ambiguous. Trimming left V 7 bases short and J 4 bases short, with 16 bases between. Germline V gives CDR1 MNHEY, CDR2 SMNVEV (reference sequence). The CDR3 loop spans 14 amino acids. The CDR3 nucleotides read TGTGCCAGCAAGAGGGAAAGGGAAGGCTATGGCTACACCTTC. The encoded protein is CASKREREGYGYTF.

The table lists this clonotype with many counts. This chain connects TRBV5-1 to TRBJ1-1, with D perhaps matching TRBD1 (5 bases). This CDR3 has 16 amino acids. With 7 bases removed from V and 1 base from J, the gap between germline ends came to 20 bases. Germline V gives CDR1 SGHRS, CDR2 YFSETQ. Here the CDR3 DNA reads TGCGCCAGCTCCCCGGGTGTTTTCAGGGAGAACACTGAAGCTTTCTTT. This translates into CASSPGVFRENTEAFF.